This T cell receptor (beta chain) comes out of a study of identical twins. Study-level points and caveats: Beta out-of-frame twin sharing showed a weaker excess. The abundant beta clonotypes from cord blood had fewer insertions, and memory repertoires had none of this.

This clonotype was seen many times. The antigen is undetermined. Everyone who gave samples was a healthy Caucasian. TCRdb re-called the 5' RACE reads through MiXCR, storing one row per CDR3 protein. The sample has around 100,000 distinct CDR3 sequences, 5.9% seen once. The V gene end was trimmed by 4 bases and the J gene end by 13 bases; junction bases not matched to a gene: 10. The germline V gene has CDR1 LGHDT and CDR2 YNNKEL (reference sequence). This CDR3 region has 13 residues. This chain links TRBV3-1 with TRBJ2-1; 7 bases are shared with TRBD1. The receptor was derived from a woman aged 45 to 65 in good health. The sequencing sample was made of memory T cells sorted from blood. The CDR3, as DNA: TGTGCCAGCAGCCCGCTACGGGACAGCCTACAGTTCTTC. It translates to CASSPLRDSLQFF.